These 21 T cell receptor beta chains share one sample of origin, sequenced in a study of T cell responses to AZD1222 COVID-19 vaccine. Data came from immunoSEQ multiplex PCR; TCRdb stores just in-frame clones and leaves some out. Here the sample spans approximately 180,000 clones, approximately 90% being singletons. Sequenced material: peripheral blood, taken on day 0 of AZD1222 vaccination. All receptors derive from an adult in good health.

This rearrangement joins TRBV2 to TRBJ2-7, with unresolved D. V lost 7 bases and J 4 bases, leaving 14 bases between the germline ends. CDR3 size: 13 residues. Germline values: CDR1 SNHLY, CDR2 FYNNEI. CDR3 bases: TGTGCCAGCAAGTTTGAGGATTCATACGAGCAGTACTTC. Translated, it gives CASKFEDSYEQYF.

The chain employs TRBV29-1 and TRBJ2-2; possible D gene TRBD1, 5 bases. Germline values: CDR1 SQVTM, CDR2 ANQGSEA. The CDR3 loop spans 16 amino acids. The V end lost 4 bases, the J end lost 6 bases, and 21 bases lay between the germline ends. CDR3 amino acids: CSVGKGQGFFPGELFF. The DNA for the CDR3 is TGCAGCGTTGGAAAGGGTCAGGGTTTTTTCCCCGGGGAGCTGTTTTTT.

The rearrangement joins TRBV7-3 to TRBJ1-1, with D possibly TRBD1 on 5 matching bases. This CDR3 contains 14 residues. Germline V CDR1 and CDR2: SGHTA, FQGTGA. V lost 5 bases and J 4 bases, leaving 14 bases between the germline ends. This CDR3 is CASSPFPGGTEAFF. The DNA of the CDR3 is TGTGCCAGCAGCCCCTTCCCCGGGGGCACTGAAGCTTTCTTT.

This rearrangement joins TRBV3-1 (or the pseudogene TRBV3-2) to TRBJ1-6; D remains ambiguous. Trimming cost V 4 bases and J 1 base, with 14 bases left between them. Germline V CDR1 and CDR2: LGHDT, YNNKEL (reference sequence). The CDR3 is made up of 17 amino acids. The CDR3 nucleotides are TGTGCCAGCAGCCCCATGTCAGAAGGGTCCTATAATTCACCCCTCCACTTT. This sequence encodes CASSPMSEGSYNSPLHF.

The chain is built from TRBV6-1 and TRBJ2-3; D uncertain. Germline CDR1 is MNHNS and CDR2 is SASEGT. The CDR3 contains 16 residues. Trimming took 1 base from V and 0 from J, leaving 11 bases between them. The CDR3 nucleotides are TGTGCCAGCAGTGAAGGAGAGTATCGAAGCACAGATACGCAGTATTTT. It translates to CASSEGEYRSTDTQYF.

V gene TRBV7-9 combines with J gene TRBJ2-3; D ambiguous. The CDR3 is 16 amino acids. Trimming removed 1 base from V and 3 bases from J, with 14 bases in between. Germline V lookup: CDR1 SEHNR, CDR2 FQNEAQ (reference sequence). The CDR3, as DNA: TGTGCCAGCAGCTTAGGAGTAAGGCCCGATACAGATACGCAGTATTTT. Translation gives CASSLGVRPDTDTQYF.

This clone was detected only once. The V call is TRBV18, the J call TRBJ2-7; D possibly corresponds to TRBD2 (6 bases). This CDR3 comprises 16 residues. CDR1 and CDR2 (germline): KGHSH, LQKENI. Between the trimmed V and J ends, which lost 5 bases and 2 bases, there was a span of 19 bases. CDR3: CASSESPGTGAYEQYF. The CDR3, as DNA: TGTGCCAGCTCAGAATCTCCGGGGACGGGAGCCTACGAGCAGTACTTC.

This clone was picked up one time. The genes are TRBV6-1 and TRBJ1-5, with 7 bases lining up with TRBD1. The CDR3 covers 14 residues. Germline V CDR1 and CDR2: MNHNS, SASEGT. Trimming took 0 bases from V and 6 from J; bases not matched to a gene: 2. CDR3 sequence: CASSEAQGGQPQHF. The DNA of the CDR3 is TGTGCCAGCAGTGAAGCGCAGGGGGGTCAGCCCCAGCATTTT.

The J gene is TRBJ1-2, the V gene TRBV3-1 (or the pseudogene TRBV3-2); D call uncertain. Trimming stripped 6 bases from V and 7 bases from J, with 12 bases between. CDR1 is LGHDT and CDR2 is YNNKEL in the germline V gene (reference sequence). CDR3 length: 12 residues. CDR3 in DNA: TGTGCCAGCAGAGGACGTGCTTCTGGCTACACCTTC. This translates into CASRGRASGYTF.

This clone was counted a single time. The J gene is TRBJ2-7, the V gene TRBV12-2; the table's D call TRBD1 went unverified against the DNA. TRBV12-2 is recorded as a pseudogene. This CDR3 is built from 14 residues. CDR3: CASRGAGVRYEQYF. The CDR3 DNA sequence: TGTGCAAGTCGAGGGGCAGGGGTGAGGTACGAGCAGTACTTC.

This clone appeared a single time. The chain combines TRBV5-1 with TRBJ1-1, with D possibly being TRBD1 (5 bases). The germline gives CDR1 SGHRS, CDR2 YFSETQ. Trimming took 4 bases from V and 5 from J, leaving 21 bases between them. The CDR3 covers 16 residues. The DNA for the CDR3 is TGCGCCAGCAGCAACGCCGGTCTTGGGGGTGGGACTGAAGCTTTCTTT. Its translation: CASSNAGLGGGTEAFF.

V usage is TRBV7-2 and J usage is TRBJ2-7; no reliable D call. Germline lookup yields CDR1 SGHTA and CDR2 FQGNSA. V was pared by 3 bases and J by 0 bases, with 12 bases between. CDR3 length: 15 amino acids. CDR3 sequence reads: CASSFITLSSYEQYF. The CDR3 DNA reads as TGTGCCAGCAGCTTCATTACGCTGAGCTCCTACGAGCAGTACTTC.

The chain recombines TRBV15 with TRBJ2-3; 9 nucleotides match TRBD1. The V gene end was trimmed by 3 bases and the J gene end by 4 bases; junction bases not matched to a gene: 8. CDR3 size: 16 residues. Germline lookup yields CDR1 LNHNV and CDR2 YYDKDF (reference sequence). The DNA of the CDR3 is TGTGCCACCAGCAGGTCACAGGGGGCTTACGCAGATACGCAGTATTTT. It translates to CATSRSQGAYADTQYF. Together with reference TRBV15 and TRBJ2-3, the CDR3 gives the full variable domain: DAMVIQNPRYQVTQFGKPVTLSCSQTLNHNVMYWYQQKSSQAPKLLFHYYDKDFNNEADTPDNFQSRRPNTSFCFLDIRSPGLGDTAMYLCATSRSQGAYADTQYFGPGTRLTVL.

A single count supports this clone. The V call is TRBV28, the J call TRBJ1-5, with no clear D. Germline CDR1 and CDR2: MDHEN and SYDVKM. V dropped 2 bases and J dropped 4 bases, with 9 bases sitting between them. The CDR3 sequence is 14 residues long. CDR3 in DNA: TGTGCCAGCAGTTTAGGGCAGGATAATCAGCCCCAGCATTTT. Its translation is CASSLGQDNQPQHF.

This clone was seen only a few times. This sequence joins TRBV5-5 and TRBJ1-2; unclear D gene. This CDR3 spans 16 amino acids. Looked up from germline, CDR1 is SGHKS and CDR2 is YYEKEE (reference sequence). Between the trimmed V and J ends, which lost 0 bases and 0 bases, there was a span of 12 bases. CDR3 nucleotides: TGTGCCAGCAGCTTGGGGGTTACGGGAACTAACTATGGCTACACCTTC. Its translation: CASSLGVTGTNYGYTF.

J is TRBJ1-6 and V is TRBV5-1; TRBD1 agrees at 8 bases. The J segment lost 5 bases and the V segment lost 0 bases, leaving 7 bases of the junction unmatched. Germline V CDR1 and CDR2: SGHRS, YFSETQ. This CDR3 contains 17 residues. The CDR3 here is CASSLDLGTGNNSPLHF. The CDR3 DNA reads TGCGCCAGCAGCTTGGACCTCGGGACAGGCAATAATTCACCCCTCCACTTT.

The CDR3 spells CASGRPGASLRDEQFF. The CDR3 DNA reads as TGTGCCAGCGGCCGCCCCGGGGCTAGCCTCCGAGACGAGCAGTTCTTC. The chain links TRBV28 to TRBJ2-1; D possibly uses TRBD1 or TRBD2 (5 bases each). Germline CDR1 MDHEN, CDR2 SYDVKM. The V gene lost 8 bases and the J gene lost 10 bases, with 27 bases spanning the gap. The CDR3 spans 16 residues.

V is TRBV28 and J is TRBJ1-6; 9 bases align to TRBD1. The CDR3 is 15 residues long. Per germline, CDR1 MDHEN and CDR2 SYDVKM. V dropped 6 bases and J dropped 3; count of bases not matched to a gene: 3. This chain's CDR3 is CASSRGQGYNSPLHF. The DNA for the CDR3 is TGTGCCAGCAGCCGGGGACAGGGCTATAATTCACCCCTCCACTTT.

V gene TRBV20-1 combines with J gene TRBJ2-3, with 9 bases matching TRBD2. The CDR3 consists of 14 residues. The V gene's germline CDR1 is DFQATT and CDR2 SNEGSKA (reference sequence). V lost 3 bases and J lost 4; bases outside the gene matches: 5. The CDR3 region is CSASTAGGADTQYF. For the CDR3, the DNA is TGCAGTGCTAGTACGGCGGGGGGGGCAGATACGCAGTATTTT.

This chain joins TRBV11-2 and TRBJ2-2; the D is unclear. V gave up 4 bases and J gave up 4 bases, with 16 bases separating them. Germline V gives CDR1 SGHAT, CDR2 FQNNGV. The CDR3 length is 16 residues. The CDR3 sequence: CASSSRYILSTGELFF. The CDR3 nucleotides are TGTGCCAGCAGCTCTCGGTACATCCTATCCACCGGGGAGCTGTTTTTT.

V gene TRBV28 combines with J gene TRBJ1-2; perhaps TRBD1 as D (6 bases). Germline V gives CDR1 MDHEN, CDR2 SYDVKM. Trimming removed 9 bases at V and 4 bases at J, with 15 bases between. The CDR3 has 13 amino acids. The CDR3 region is CASRIGGSYGYTF. Here the CDR3 DNA reads TGTGCCAGTCGGATAGGGGGGTCCTATGGCTACACCTTC.